The rows below give T cell receptor beta chains drawn from one sample of a study of blood T cell repertoires in COVID-19. Repertoires were generated with immunoSEQ multiplex PCR, while TCRdb's copy carries only in-frame clones and drops some. The sample includes approximately 75,000 clones, roughly four fifths of them seen just once. Sequenced: peripheral blood. Receptors were obtained from a human donor in a cohort sampled during active COVID-19. The CDR3 runs from the conserved cysteine through the conserved F or W. The D gene is left open where the match is weak. Clone size is stated in some rows and not others, as once, few, many or a class when expanded.

v_gene: TRBV27
j_gene: TRBJ2-7
abundance: NA
d_gene: NA
CDR3aa: CASSFKARYEQYF
CDR3nt: TGTGCCAGCAGTTTTAAAGCCCGCTACGAGCAGTACTTC

v_gene: TRBV10-3
j_gene: TRBJ1-1
abundance: NA
d_gene: NA
CDR3aa: CAISVGQGLPNTEAFF
CDR3nt: TGTGCCATCAGTGTGGGACAAGGTCTGCCGAACACTGAAGCTTTCTTT

v_gene: TRBV6-1
j_gene: TRBJ1-2
abundance: NA
d_gene: NA
CDR3aa: CASSESISGYTF
CDR3nt: TGTGCCAGCAGTGAATCTATCTCTGGCTACACCTTC

v_gene: TRBV7-2
j_gene: TRBJ1-5
abundance: NA
d_gene: TRBD1
CDR3aa: CASSTGGNGNQPQHF
CDR3nt: TGTGCCAGCAGTACAGGGGGTAACGGCAATCAGCCCCAGCATTTT

v_gene: TRBV6-1
j_gene: TRBJ1-5
abundance: NA
d_gene: TRBD1
CDR3aa: CASSEDRGRQPQHF
CDR3nt: TGTGCCAGCAGTGAGGACAGGGGGCGGCAGCCCCAGCATTTT

v_gene: TRBV4-3
j_gene: TRBJ1-2
abundance: NA
d_gene: TRBD1
CDR3aa: CASSHGTGTGGGYTF
CDR3nt: TGCGCCAGCAGCCACGGAACCGGGACAGGGGGGGGCTACACCTTC

v_gene: TRBV29-1
j_gene: TRBJ2-3
abundance: NA
d_gene: NA
CDR3aa: CSVRPGTNIGDTQYF
CDR3nt: TGCAGCGTTCGACCCGGGACAAATATCGGAGATACGCAGTATTTT

v_gene: TRBV19
j_gene: TRBJ1-1
abundance: NA
d_gene: TRBD1
CDR3aa: CASSGQADTEAFF
CDR3nt: TGTGCCAGTTCGGGACAGGCGGACACTGAAGCTTTCTTT

v_gene: TRBV7-9
j_gene: TRBJ2-2
abundance: NA
d_gene: NA
CDR3aa: CASRPSGELFF
CDR3nt: TGTGCCAGCAGGCCTAGCGGGGAGCTGTTTTTT

v_gene: TRBV7-8
j_gene: TRBJ2-1
abundance: NA
d_gene: TRBD2
CDR3aa: CASAKTSGDHNEQFF
CDR3nt: TGTGCCAGCGCAAAAACTAGCGGGGACCACAATGAGCAGTTCTTC

v_gene: TRBV18
j_gene: TRBJ2-2
abundance: NA
d_gene: NA
CDR3aa: CASSPPRNTGELFF
CDR3nt: TGTGCCAGCTCACCACCCAGGAACACCGGGGAGCTGTTTTTT

v_gene: TRBV3-1/TRBV3-2
j_gene: TRBJ1-6
abundance: NA
d_gene: TRBD1
CDR3aa: CASSSGQGNSPLHF
CDR3nt: TGTGCCAGCAGCTCCGGACAGGGCAATTCACCCCTCCACTTT

v_gene: TRBV11-2
j_gene: TRBJ2-7
abundance: NA
d_gene: NA
CDR3aa: CASSGPRGHEQYF
CDR3nt: TGTGCCAGCAGCGGACCCAGGGGCCACGAGCAGTACTTC

v_gene: TRBV5-1
j_gene: TRBJ1-1
abundance: NA
d_gene: TRBD1
CDR3aa: CASSRTGGNTEAFF
CDR3nt: TGCGCCAGCAGCCGGACAGGGGGCAACACTGAAGCTTTCTTT

v_gene: TRBV5-5
j_gene: TRBJ2-7
abundance: few
d_gene: TRBD1
CDR3aa: CASSYLSDRVYEQYF
CDR3nt: TGTGCCAGCAGCTACCTCTCGGACAGGGTCTACGAGCAGTACTTC